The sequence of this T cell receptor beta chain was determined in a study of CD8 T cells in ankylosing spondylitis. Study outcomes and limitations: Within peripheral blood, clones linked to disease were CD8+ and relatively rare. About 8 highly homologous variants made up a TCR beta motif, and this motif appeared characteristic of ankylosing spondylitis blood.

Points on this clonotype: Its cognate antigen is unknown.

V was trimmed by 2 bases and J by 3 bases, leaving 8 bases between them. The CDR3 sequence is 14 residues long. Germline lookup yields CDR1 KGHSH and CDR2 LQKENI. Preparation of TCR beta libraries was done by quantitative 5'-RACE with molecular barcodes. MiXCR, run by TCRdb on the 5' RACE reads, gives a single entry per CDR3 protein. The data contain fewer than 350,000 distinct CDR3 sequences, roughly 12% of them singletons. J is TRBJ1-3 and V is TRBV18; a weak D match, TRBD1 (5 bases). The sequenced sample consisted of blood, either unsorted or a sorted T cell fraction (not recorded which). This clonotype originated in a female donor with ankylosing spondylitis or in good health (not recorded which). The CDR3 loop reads CASSPSTDGNTIYF. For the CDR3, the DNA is TGTGCCAGCTCACCATCGACAGATGGAAACACCATATATTTT.